A selection of T cell receptor beta chains follows, all from one sample in a study of a mutant IDH1 vaccine in newly diagnosed glioma. Their target antigens are unknown. The protocol was immunoSEQ multiplex PCR, while the TCRdb copy is restricted to in-frame clones and leaves out a portion. The data hold approximately 47,000 clones, with 88% observed a single time. The sample consisted of PBMCs, taken from a glioma patient whose treatment included an IDH1 peptide vaccine. These receptors were obtained from a woman in her thirties or forties with glioma. Each CDR3 is given with its conserved first and last residue. The D gene is left open where the match is weak. Clone size, where shown, is once, few, many, or a class for clones that have expanded.

>TRBV19|TRBJ2-5|TRBD1|-
TGTGCCAGTAGTAGGGACAGGGGGCCAGAGACCCAGTACTTC
CASSRDRGPETQYF
>TRBV2|TRBJ2-7|TRBD2|-
TGTGCCAGCAGTGAACAGGCTAGCGGGAGTGGTAACGAGCAGTACTTC
CASSEQASGSGNEQYF
>TRBV19|TRBJ2-7|-|-
TGTGCCAGTAGTATTTGGAAAGGGGGGGGGTCCTACGAGCAGTACTTC
CASSIWKGGGSYEQYF
>TRBV7-9|TRBJ1-1|-|-
TGTGCCAGCAGCCCTTTTTCGCGGGAGGAAAATATTCTGAACACTGAAGCTTTCTTT
CASSPFSREENILNTEAFF
>TRBV30|TRBJ1-1|TRBD1|few
TGTGCCTCTCCGGGACAGGGGGCTGGCGGTGGTGAAGCTTTCTTT
CASPGQGAGGGEAFF
>TRBV5-1|TRBJ2-3|TRBD2|-
TGCGCCAGCAGCTTGGCCCCGGTGTTAGCGGGAAGCACAGATACGCAGTATTTT
CASSLAPVLAGSTDTQYF
>TRBV19|TRBJ2-1|TRBD2|-
TGTGCCAGTAGTATAGATCGTTCTAGCGGGGGGGCCTTTAGTAATGAGCAGTTCTTC
CASSIDRSSGGAFSNEQFF
>TRBV18|TRBJ1-2|TRBD1|-
TGTGCCAGCTCACCCGGGACAGGCACGGGGTACACCTTC
CASSPGTGTGYTF
>TRBV29-1|TRBJ2-3|-|-
TGCAGCGTTTTGAATTCCCCAGATACGCAGTATTTT
CSVLNSPDTQYF
>TRBV7-2|TRBJ2-1|-|-
TGTGCCAGCAGCTCTCAGGGGGGGAATGAGCAGTTCTTC
CASSSQGGNEQFF
>TRBV5-1|TRBJ1-1|-|-
TGCGCCAGCAGCTTATACAGGGATATGAACACTGAAGCTTTCTTT
CASSLYRDMNTEAFF
>TRBV6-6|TRBJ1-6|-|-
TGTGCCACCCGACGGAGCGTGGGGGGTGGAAATTCACCCCTCCACTTT
CATRRSVGGGNSPLHF
>TRBV18|TRBJ2-3|TRBD2|-
TGTGCCAGCCGACCGGGGGGGAATACGCAGTATTTT
CASRPGGNTQYF
>TRBV7-9|TRBJ2-2|TRBD2|few
TGTGCCAGCCGGACTAGCAACACCGGGGAGCTGTTTTTT
CASRTSNTGELFF
>TRBV2|TRBJ1-1|-|-
TGTGCCAGCAGGCGCTTAGGGGCTTTCTTT
CASRRLGAFF
>TRBV5-4|TRBJ2-1|-|-
TGTGCCAGCAGCCAGGGACCTTACAATGAGCAGTTCTTC
CASSQGPYNEQFF
>TRBV9|TRBJ2-7|-|-
TGTGCCAGCAGCGTAGGGTGGGTAAGCGAGCAGTACTTC
CASSVGWVSEQYF
>TRBV19|TRBJ2-1|TRBD1|-
TGTGCCAGTAGCAGGACAGGGGAGGTCACACACAATGAGCAGTTCTTC
CASSRTGEVTHNEQFF
>TRBV4-1|TRBJ2-7|TRBD1|once
TGCGCCAGCAGCCAATCACCTTTGGTGGGACAGTCGTCCTACGAGCAGTACTTC
CASSQSPLVGQSSYEQYF
>TRBV25-1|TRBJ2-3|TRBD2|once
TGTGCCAGCAGTGAATTTCTAGCGGGGGCCTCGGATACGCAGTATTTT
CASSEFLAGASDTQYF
>TRBV7-8|TRBJ2-3|-|-
TGTGCCAGCAGCCGAAGAGAGATTAGCACAGATACGCAGTATTTT
CASSRREISTDTQYF
>TRBV4-2|TRBJ1-3|-|-
TGTGCCAGCAGCCAAGAAACGGGAGGACGAAACACCATATATTTT
CASSQETGGRNTIYF
>TRBV4-1|TRBJ1-2|-|-
TGCGCCAGCAGCCAAGATCGTGCACAGGGCAGGGGCTACACCTTC
CASSQDRAQGRGYTF
>TRBV6-1|TRBJ1-1|-|-
TGTGCCAGCCGGGGGAAGAACACTGAAGCTTTCTTT
CASRGKNTEAFF
>TRBV2|TRBJ2-7|TRBD1|-
TGTGCCAGCAATTGGGCTTCGGACAGGAGCTACGAGCAGTACTTC
CASNWASDRSYEQYF
>TRBV25-1|TRBJ1-2|TRBD1|-
TGTGCCAGCAGTCCAACTGGGACAGGGGGCTATGGCTACACCTTC
CASSPTGTGGYGYTF
>TRBV27|TRBJ2-7|-|few
TGTGCCAGCAGTTTCCAGGGGGGTTACGAGCAGTACTTC
CASSFQGGYEQYF
>TRBV28|TRBJ2-7|-|-
TGTGCCAGCAGGTCCGGGACTGGAAGCTCCTACGAGCAGTACTTC
CASRSGTGSSYEQYF
>TRBV18|TRBJ1-5|-|-
TGTGCCAGCTCACCCACCAGTGGTCAGCCCCAGCATTTT
CASSPTSGQPQHF
>TRBV5-1|TRBJ1-3|-|-
TGCGCCAGCAGCTTGGGCGGCAACTCTGGAAACACCATATATTTT
CASSLGGNSGNTIYF
>TRBV7-2|TRBJ1-1|-|-
TGTGCCAGCAGCTTATGGGCTAGAGAAGCTTTCTTT
CASSLWAREAFF